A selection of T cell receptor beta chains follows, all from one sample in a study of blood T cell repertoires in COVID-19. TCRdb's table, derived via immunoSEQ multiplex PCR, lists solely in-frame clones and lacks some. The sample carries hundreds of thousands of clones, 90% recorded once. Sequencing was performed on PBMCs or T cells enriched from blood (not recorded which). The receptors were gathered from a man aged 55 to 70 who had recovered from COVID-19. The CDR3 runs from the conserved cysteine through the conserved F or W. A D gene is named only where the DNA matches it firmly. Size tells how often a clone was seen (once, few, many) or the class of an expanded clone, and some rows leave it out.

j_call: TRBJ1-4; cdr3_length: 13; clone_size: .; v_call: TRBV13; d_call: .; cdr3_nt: TGTGCCAGCAGCTTACGGGGTAGTGAAAAACTGTTTTTT; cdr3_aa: CASSLRGSEKLFF
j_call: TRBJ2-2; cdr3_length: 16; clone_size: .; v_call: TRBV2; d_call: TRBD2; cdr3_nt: TGTGCCAGCAGCGCTAGCGGGAGGGCTAGGAGCGGGGAGCTGTTTTTT; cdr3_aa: CASSASGRARSGELFF
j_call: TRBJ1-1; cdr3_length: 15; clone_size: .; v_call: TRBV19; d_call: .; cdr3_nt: TGTGCCAGTAGCGTCGCTCCTACAGTGAACACTGAAGCTTTCTTT; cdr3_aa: CASSVAPTVNTEAFF
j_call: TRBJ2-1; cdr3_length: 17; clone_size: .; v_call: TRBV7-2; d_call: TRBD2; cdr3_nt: TGTGCCAGCAGTAGGACTAGCGGGAGGACCTCCTACAATGAGCAGTTCTTC; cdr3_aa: CASSRTSGRTSYNEQFF
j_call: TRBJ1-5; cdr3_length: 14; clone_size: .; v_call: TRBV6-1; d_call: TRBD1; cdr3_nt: TGTGCCAGCAGTGAAGACAGGGGTGGCCAGCCCCAGCATTTT; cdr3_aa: CASSEDRGGQPQHF
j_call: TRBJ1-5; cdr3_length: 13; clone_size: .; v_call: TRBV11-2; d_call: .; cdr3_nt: TGTGCCAGCAGCTTAGCAGGGAATCAGCCCCAGCATTTT; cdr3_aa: CASSLAGNQPQHF
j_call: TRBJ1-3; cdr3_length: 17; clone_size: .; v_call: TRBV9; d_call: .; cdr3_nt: TGTGCCACTTGGCAACCAGCGGGACGGGACTCTGGAAACACCATATATTTT; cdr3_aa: CATWQPAGRDSGNTIYF
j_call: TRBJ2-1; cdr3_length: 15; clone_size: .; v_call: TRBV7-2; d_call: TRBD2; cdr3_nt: TGTGCCAGCAGCTTAGTAGCGGGAGCTAGCAATGAGCAGTTCTTC; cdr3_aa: CASSLVAGASNEQFF
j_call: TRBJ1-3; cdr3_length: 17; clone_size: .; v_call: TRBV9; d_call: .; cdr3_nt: TGTGCCAGCAGCGTAGTGGACTTCTCGCCCTCTGGAAACACCATATATTTT; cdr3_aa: CASSVVDFSPSGNTIYF
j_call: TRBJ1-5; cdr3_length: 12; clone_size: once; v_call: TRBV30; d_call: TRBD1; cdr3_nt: TGTGCCTGGAGTGCAGGGGGGCAGCCCCAGCATTTT; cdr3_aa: CAWSAGGQPQHF
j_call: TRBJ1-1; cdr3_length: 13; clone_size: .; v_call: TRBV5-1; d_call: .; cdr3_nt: TGCGCCAGCAGCTTTCTCAGAAACACTGAAGCTTTCTTT; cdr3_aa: CASSFLRNTEAFF
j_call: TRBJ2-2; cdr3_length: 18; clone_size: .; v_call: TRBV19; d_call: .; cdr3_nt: TGTGCCAGTAGTGATTCCCGGGTACGAAACCAAAACACCGGGGAGCTGTTTTTT; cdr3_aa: CASSDSRVRNQNTGELFF
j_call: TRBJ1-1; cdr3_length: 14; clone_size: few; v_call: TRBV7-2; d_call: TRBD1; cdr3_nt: TGTGCCAGCAGCTCGTCCCTCAGGGGGCCGGGGAGCGATTTT; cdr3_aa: CASSSSLRGPGSDF
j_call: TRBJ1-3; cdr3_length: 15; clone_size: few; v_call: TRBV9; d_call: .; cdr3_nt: TGTGCCAGCAGCGATAGGGGGTCCTCTGGAAACACCATATATTTT; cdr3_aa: CASSDRGSSGNTIYF
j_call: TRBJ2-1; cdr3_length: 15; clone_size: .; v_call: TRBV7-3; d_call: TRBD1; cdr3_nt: TGTGCCAGCAGCAAGACAGGGGTTGTCGGCAATGAGCAGTTCTTC; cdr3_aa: CASSKTGVVGNEQFF